The following is a TCR beta chain sequence with its context. The antigen remains unidentified. Sequenced material consisted of expressed TCRB transcripts (all of the isolated RNA was reverse transcribed). TCRdb's table, derived via immunoSEQ multiplex PCR, lists solely in-frame clones and lacks some. This table has fewer than 150,000 clones, 6.9% appearing once. These data are taken from a study of beta chain features in type 1 diabetes. Study-level information: Over all samples combined, fewer than 130,000,000 sorted cells were examined.

Germline CDR1 is MNHEY and CDR2 is SMNVEV (reference sequence). This CDR3 has 18 amino acids. V lost 6 bases and J lost 7; bases outside the gene matches: 16. The study, taken as a whole, reports: Insertions were fewer and deletions more numerous at VDJ junctions in type 1 diabetes patients.

This sequence was found in a woman in her thirties in good health. The chain carries TRBV27 and TRBJ2-7, with 15 bases identical to TRBD2. Sequenced: central memory CD4+ T cells from blood. The CDR3 loop reads CASRKLQGLAGGPVEQYF. The CDR3 DNA sequence: TGTGCCAGCAGGAAACTGCAAGGACTAGCGGGAGGGCCGGTAGAGCAGTACTTC.